The rows below give T cell receptor beta chains drawn from one sample of a study of blood T cells in healthy people across ages. TCRdb used MiXCR to reprocess the 5' RACE reads, holding one entry per CDR3 protein. The sample has about a million distinct CDR3 sequences, 30% to 40% seen once; the top ten hold roughly 14%. The sequencing input was blood. These receptors were collected from a man between 18 and 29 years old in good health. Each CDR3 is given with its conserved first and last residue. The D gene is left open where the match is weak. Part of the rows lack a size; the others show once, few, many or a class for expanded clones.

J	size	D	V	DNA	CDR3
TRBJ2-7	NA	NA	TRBV30	TGTGCCTGGAACTTAGGGGTAAGGGAGCAGTACTTC	CAWNLGVREQYF
TRBJ1-4	NA	TRBD1	TRBV10-2	TGCGCCAGCGGACAGGGGATAGAAAAACTGTTTTTT	CASGQGIEKLFF
TRBJ2-1	NA	NA	TRBV18	TGTGCCAGCTCACTTCCTCCACCTAACAATGAGCAGTTCTTC	CASSLPPPNNEQFF
TRBJ1-5	few	NA	TRBV4-3	TGCGCCAGCAGCCAAGATTGGGCGGGTCAGCCCCAGCATTTT	CASSQDWAGQPQHF
TRBJ2-1	NA	TRBD2	TRBV20-1	TGCAGTGCACCCCCAGCGGGGCCTGGGGATGAGCAGTTCTTC	CSAPPAGPGDEQFF
TRBJ2-3	few	NA	TRBV12-3/TRBV12-4	TGTGCCAGCAGTTTAGAGACGAATGGGGATACGCAGTATTTT	CASSLETNGDTQYF
TRBJ1-2	NA	NA	TRBV25-1	TGTGCCAGCAGTCTGAATCGGCCATATGGCTACACCTTC	CASSLNRPYGYTF
TRBJ1-6	NA	TRBD1	TRBV25-1	TGTGCCAGCAGTGAATCCGCGGGACAGGATAATTCACCCCTCCACTTT	CASSESAGQDNSPLHF
TRBJ2-7	NA	TRBD2	TRBV5-1	TGCGCCAGCAGCTCGAAACCGGGACTAGCGGTCCCACAGATCTACGAGCAGTACTTC	CASSSKPGLAVPQIYEQYF
TRBJ2-3	few	TRBD1	TRBV7-8	TGTGCCAGCAGCTTAGCGACGGAGAGAGGGACAGGGTTAGATACGCAGTATTTT	CASSLATERGTGLDTQYF
TRBJ2-3	few	NA	TRBV20-1	TGCAGTGCTAGGGGGGTTGGCCACCCTTCTAGCACAGATACGCAGTATTTT	CSARGVGHPSSTDTQYF
TRBJ1-2	NA	TRBD1	TRBV5-1	TGCGCCAGCAGCCTTCTTGGGACAGGGGGCGTTGGCTACACCTTC	CASSLLGTGGVGYTF
TRBJ1-1	once	NA	TRBV6-5	TGTGCCAGCAGTTACCCCGGGACCTTCGAAGCTTTCTTT	CASSYPGTFEAFF
TRBJ1-1	few	NA	TRBV5-1	TGCGCCAGCAAGGGGAGTCGGGACACTGAAGCTTTCTTT	CASKGSRDTEAFF
TRBJ1-1	few	NA	TRBV13	TGTGCCAGCAGCCCCATGGGGGCGGATACTGAAGCTTTCTTT	CASSPMGADTEAFF
TRBJ1-1	NA	NA	TRBV29-1	TGCAGCGTTTCCCCTCGAGGCCCGGGGACTGAAGCTTTCTTT	CSVSPRGPGTEAFF
TRBJ2-5	few	TRBD2	TRBV6-5	TGTGCCAGCAGCAGCGTAGGTAGCGGGGTTCGAGAGACCCAGTACTTC	CASSSVGSGVRETQYF
TRBJ1-2	NA	NA	TRBV28	TGTGCCAGAGGTCAGGGTGGATATGGCTACACCTTC	CARGQGGYGYTF
TRBJ2-1	NA	TRBD1	TRBV20-1	TGCAGTGCTTGGGTTAGGGGGCCAGTTAATGAGCAGTTCTTC	CSAWVRGPVNEQFF
TRBJ2-7	many	NA	TRBV7-2	TGTGCCAGCAGCTTGAATAGGAGATACGAGCAGTACTTC	CASSLNRRYEQYF
TRBJ2-5	few	NA	TRBV7-8	TGTGCCAGCGGGTCTCGGGAAGAGACCCAGTACTTC	CASGSREETQYF
TRBJ2-7	NA	NA	TRBV12-3/TRBV12-4	TGTGCCAGCAGTTTAGGACAGGAAATCGAGCAGTACTTC	CASSLGQEIEQYF
TRBJ2-1	many	TRBD1	TRBV27	TGTGCCAGCAGTTTCGGCCTCGGACAGGGCAACAATGAGCAGTTCTTC	CASSFGLGQGNNEQFF
TRBJ1-4	NA	NA	TRBV6-1	TGTCCCGCCGGGGACGAAAAACTGTTTTTT	CPAGDEKLFF
TRBJ2-3	NA	NA	TRBV7-9	TGTGCCAGCTGTAAAGAGGGCAGTAGCACAGATACGCAGTATTTT	CASCKEGSSTDTQYF
TRBJ1-4	NA	NA	TRBV25-1	TGTGCCAGCAGCCAAGTCCGAGGCGGAAGCGAAAAACTGTTTTTT	CASSQVRGGSEKLFF
TRBJ2-1	NA	TRBD2	TRBV5-1	TGCGCCAGCAGCCCAAGTTCGGGACTAATGAAGGAGCAGTTCTTC	CASSPSSGLMKEQFF